This TCR beta chain was captured by sequencing in a study of shared clonotypes between healthy human individuals. Study-wide results and caveats: Researchers sampled blood only, noting tissue repertoires likely differ. Donors were few, which limited the genetic and exposure-history diversity represented.

The CDR3 sequence is 16 residues long. V was clipped by 1 base and J by 0 bases, with 12 bases between them. Germline V gene sequence: CDR1 SGHDT, CDR2 YYEEEE. This clone was observed once. The antigen is undetermined. Without sorting, samples used tens of millions of PBMCs for genomic DNA. Ten immunoSEQ deep assay plates were used to sequence unsorted PBMC DNA. The method was immunoSEQ multiplex PCR; TCRdb's version includes in-frame clones alone and lacks a portion of them. The sample gives some 470,000 clones, around 80% of which show up once; 10% to 15% is in the top ten. The source of this sequence is a woman aged 40 to 49 in good health. Some clones in this sample may be carry-over from other donors' samples. Sequences were obtained from PBMCs. The chain employs TRBV5-6 and TRBJ2-3, with D possibly matching TRBD2 (5 bases). The CDR3 DNA reads TGTGCCAGCAGCTTGTCTAGCAGACGTAGCACAGATACGCAGTATTTT. This sequence encodes CASSLSSRRSTDTQYF.